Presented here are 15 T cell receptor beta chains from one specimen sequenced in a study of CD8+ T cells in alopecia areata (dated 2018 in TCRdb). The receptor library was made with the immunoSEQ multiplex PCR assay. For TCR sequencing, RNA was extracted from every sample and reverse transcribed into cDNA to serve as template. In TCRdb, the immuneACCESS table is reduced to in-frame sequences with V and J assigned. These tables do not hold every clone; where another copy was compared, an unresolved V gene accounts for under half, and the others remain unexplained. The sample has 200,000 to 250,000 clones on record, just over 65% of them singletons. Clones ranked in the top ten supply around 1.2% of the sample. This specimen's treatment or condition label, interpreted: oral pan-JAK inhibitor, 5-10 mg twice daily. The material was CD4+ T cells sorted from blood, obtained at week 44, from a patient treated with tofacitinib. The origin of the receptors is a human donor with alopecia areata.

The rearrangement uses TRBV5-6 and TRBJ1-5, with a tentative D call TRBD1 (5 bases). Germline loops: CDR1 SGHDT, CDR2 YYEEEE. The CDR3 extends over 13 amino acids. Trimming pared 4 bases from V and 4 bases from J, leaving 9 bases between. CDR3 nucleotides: TGTGCCAGCAGCGAGAGACAGAATCAGCCCCAGCATTTT. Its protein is CASSERQNQPQHF.

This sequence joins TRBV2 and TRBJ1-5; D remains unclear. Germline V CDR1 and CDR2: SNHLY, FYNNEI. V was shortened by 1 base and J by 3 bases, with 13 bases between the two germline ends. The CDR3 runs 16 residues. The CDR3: CASSEGGRRDNQPQHF. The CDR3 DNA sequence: TGTGCCAGCAGTGAAGGTGGGCGCCGGGACAATCAGCCCCAGCATTTT. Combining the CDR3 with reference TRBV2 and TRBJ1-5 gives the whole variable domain EPEVTQTPSHQVTQMGQEVILRCVPISNHLYFYWYRQILGQKVEFLVSFYNNEISEKSEIFDDQFSVERPDGSNFTLKIRSTKLEDSAMYFCASSEGGRRDNQPQHFGDGTRLSIL.

CDR3 sequence: CSVELQGAYNEQFF. The CDR3 bases are TGCAGCGTTGAGCTACAGGGGGCCTACAATGAGCAGTTCTTC. The chain joins TRBV29-1 to TRBJ2-1, with 8 bases aligning to TRBD1. CDR3 length: 14 residues. V was clipped by 3 bases and J by 2 bases; unmatched bases: 3. CDR1 and CDR2 (germline): SQVTM, ANQGSEA.

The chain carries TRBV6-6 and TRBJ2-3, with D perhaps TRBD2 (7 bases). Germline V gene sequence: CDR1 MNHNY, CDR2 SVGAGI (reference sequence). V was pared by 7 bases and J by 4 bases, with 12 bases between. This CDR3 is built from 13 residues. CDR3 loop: CASIRGAADTQYF. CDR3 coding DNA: TGTGCCAGCATACGGGGGGCAGCAGATACGCAGTATTTT.

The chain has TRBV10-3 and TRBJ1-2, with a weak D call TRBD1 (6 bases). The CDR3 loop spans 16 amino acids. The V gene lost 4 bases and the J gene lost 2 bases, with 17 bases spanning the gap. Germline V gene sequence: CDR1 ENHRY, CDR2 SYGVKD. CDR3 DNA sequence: TGTGCCATCAGTGTAAGCACACAGGGCCTCAACTATGGCTACACCTTC. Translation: CAISVSTQGLNYGYTF.

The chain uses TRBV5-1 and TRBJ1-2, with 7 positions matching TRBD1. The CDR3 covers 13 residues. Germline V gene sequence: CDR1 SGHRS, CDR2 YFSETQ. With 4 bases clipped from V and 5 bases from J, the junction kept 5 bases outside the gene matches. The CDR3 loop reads CASSAGTAYGYTF. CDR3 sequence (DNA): TGCGCCAGCAGCGCCGGGACAGCTTATGGCTACACCTTC.

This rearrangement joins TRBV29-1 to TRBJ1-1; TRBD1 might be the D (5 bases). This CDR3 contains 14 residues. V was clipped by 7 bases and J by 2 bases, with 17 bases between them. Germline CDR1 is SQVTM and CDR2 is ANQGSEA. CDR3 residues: CSAVRLTGNTEAFF. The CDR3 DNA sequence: TGCAGCGCCGTGAGACTTACAGGCAACACTGAAGCTTTCTTT. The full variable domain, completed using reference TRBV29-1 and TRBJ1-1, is SAVISQKPSRDICQRGTSLTIQCQVDSQVTMMFWYRQQPGQSLTLIATANQGSEATYESGFVIDKFPISRPNLTFSTLTVSNMSPEDSSIYLCSAVRLTGNTEAFFGQGTRLTVV.

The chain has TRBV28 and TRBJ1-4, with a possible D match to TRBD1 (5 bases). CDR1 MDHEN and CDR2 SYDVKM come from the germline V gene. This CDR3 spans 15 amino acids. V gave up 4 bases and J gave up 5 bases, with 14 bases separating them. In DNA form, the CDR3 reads TGTGCCAGCAGTTCCCTGTCGGAGGGGAATGAAAAACTGTTTTTT. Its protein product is CASSSLSEGNEKLFF. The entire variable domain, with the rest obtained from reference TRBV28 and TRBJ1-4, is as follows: DVKVTQSSRYLVKRTGEKVFLECVQDMDHENMFWYRQDPGLGLRLIYFSYDVKMKEKGDIPEGYSVSREKKERFSLILESASTNQTSMYLCASSSLSEGNEKLFFGSGTQLSVL.

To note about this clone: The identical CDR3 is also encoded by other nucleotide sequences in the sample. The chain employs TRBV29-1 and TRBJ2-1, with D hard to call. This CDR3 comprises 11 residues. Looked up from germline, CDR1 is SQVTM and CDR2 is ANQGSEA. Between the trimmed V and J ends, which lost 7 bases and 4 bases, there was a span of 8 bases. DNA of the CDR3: TGCAGCGGGGAAAGATACAATGAGCAGTTCTTC. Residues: CSGERYNEQFF.

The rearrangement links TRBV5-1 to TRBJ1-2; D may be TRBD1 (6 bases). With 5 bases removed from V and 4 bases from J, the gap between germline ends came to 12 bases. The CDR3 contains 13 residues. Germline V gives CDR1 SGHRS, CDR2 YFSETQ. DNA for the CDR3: TGCGCCAGCAGTCAAGGGACAAGCTATGGCTACACCTTC. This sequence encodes CASSQGTSYGYTF.

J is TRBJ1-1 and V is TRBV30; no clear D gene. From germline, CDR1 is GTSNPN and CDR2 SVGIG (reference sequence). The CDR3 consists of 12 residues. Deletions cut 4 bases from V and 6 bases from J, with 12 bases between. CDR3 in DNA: TGTGCCTGGAATTCCAGGAGGGCTGAAGCTTTCTTT. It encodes CAWNSRRAEAFF.

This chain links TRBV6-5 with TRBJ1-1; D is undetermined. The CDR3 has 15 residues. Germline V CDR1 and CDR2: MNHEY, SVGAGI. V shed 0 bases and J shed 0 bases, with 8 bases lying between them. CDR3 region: CASSYSTQVNTEAFF. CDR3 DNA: TGTGCCAGCAGTTACTCCACGCAGGTGAACACTGAAGCTTTCTTT.

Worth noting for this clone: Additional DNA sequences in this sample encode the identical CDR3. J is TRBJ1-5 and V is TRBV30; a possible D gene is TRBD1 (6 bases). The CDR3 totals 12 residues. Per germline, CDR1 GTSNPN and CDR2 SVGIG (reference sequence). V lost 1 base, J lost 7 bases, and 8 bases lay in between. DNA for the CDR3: TGTGCCTGGAGTGGCAGGGGACAGCCCCAGCATTTT. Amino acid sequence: CAWSGRGQPQHF.

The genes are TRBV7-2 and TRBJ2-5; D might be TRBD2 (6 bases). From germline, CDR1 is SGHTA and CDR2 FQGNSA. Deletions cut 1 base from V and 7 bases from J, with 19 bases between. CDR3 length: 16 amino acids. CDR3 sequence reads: CASSLVALGGRGTQYF. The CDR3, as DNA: TGTGCCAGCAGCTTAGTCGCTTTGGGGGGAAGAGGGACCCAGTACTTC.

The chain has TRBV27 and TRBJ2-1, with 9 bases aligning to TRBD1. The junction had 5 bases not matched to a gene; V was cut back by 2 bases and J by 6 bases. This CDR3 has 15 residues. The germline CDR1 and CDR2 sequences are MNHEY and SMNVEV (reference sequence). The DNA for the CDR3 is TGTGCCAGCAGTTTACTGGGACAGGGTATCAATGAGCAGTTCTTC. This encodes CASSLLGQGINEQFF.